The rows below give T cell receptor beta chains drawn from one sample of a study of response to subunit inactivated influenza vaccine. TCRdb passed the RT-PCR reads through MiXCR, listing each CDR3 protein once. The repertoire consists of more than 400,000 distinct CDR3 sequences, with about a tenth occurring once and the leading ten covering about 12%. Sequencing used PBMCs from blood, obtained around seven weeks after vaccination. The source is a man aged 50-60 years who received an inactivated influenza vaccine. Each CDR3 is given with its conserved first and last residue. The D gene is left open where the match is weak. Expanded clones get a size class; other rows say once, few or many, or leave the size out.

DNA: TGTGCCAGCAGTTTATACGCCAGGGTTGGGGAGACCCAGTACTTC
CDR3: CASSLYARVGETQYF
D: -
size: -
V: TRBV12-3/TRBV12-4
J: TRBJ2-5

DNA: TGCGCCAGCAGCCAAGATCCGCTGAGCTCCTACAATGAGCAGTTCTTC
CDR3: CASSQDPLSSYNEQFF
D: -
size: few
V: TRBV4-3
J: TRBJ2-1

DNA: TGTGCCAGCACCGTCGGACTAGCGGACACAGATACGCAGTATTTT
CDR3: CASTVGLADTDTQYF
D: TRBD2
size: -
V: TRBV28
J: TRBJ2-3

DNA: TGTGCCAGCAGGGGGGACTTTGGCGAGCAGTACTTC
CDR3: CASRGDFGEQYF
D: -
size: -
V: TRBV2
J: TRBJ2-7

DNA: TGCGCCAGCAGCCCGTTACCCGGGACAGGGGCGCCCAATGAGCAGTTCTTC
CDR3: CASSPLPGTGAPNEQFF
D: TRBD1
size: few
V: TRBV5-1
J: TRBJ2-1

DNA: TGTGCCAGCAGTTCCCCTCCCCCCGTGAGTCCAGGCAAGGGTAACGAGCAGTACTTC
CDR3: CASSSPPPVSPGKGNEQYF
D: -
size: few
V: TRBV28
J: TRBJ2-7

DNA: TGCAGCGTGGATCTGGGGACAGGGCGGGTCGAGCAGTACTTC
CDR3: CSVDLGTGRVEQYF
D: TRBD1
size: many
V: TRBV29-1
J: TRBJ2-7

DNA: TGCGCCAGCAGCCAAGATTTTAGGACAACATTGGAGCAGTTCTTC
CDR3: CASSQDFRTTLEQFF
D: -
size: -
V: TRBV4-1
J: TRBJ2-1

DNA: TGCAGTGCTGGAAAGACTAGCGGGGCTGGTGGGGATACGCAGTATTTT
CDR3: CSAGKTSGAGGDTQYF
D: TRBD2
size: -
V: TRBV20-1
J: TRBJ2-3

DNA: TGTGCCAGCAGTCTACTGGGACAGCCGGATCCCGGGGAGCTGTTTTTT
CDR3: CASSLLGQPDPGELFF
D: TRBD1
size: many
V: TRBV6-5
J: TRBJ2-2

DNA: TGTGCCAGCAGCCCAGGTTTCGGGAACACTGAAGCTTTCTTT
CDR3: CASSPGFGNTEAFF
D: -
size: -
V: TRBV7-3
J: TRBJ1-1

DNA: TGTGCCAGCAGCTTAGCAGGAGCCTCCAGGGATGGCTACACCTTC
CDR3: CASSLAGASRDGYTF
D: -
size: -
V: TRBV7-2
J: TRBJ1-2

DNA: TGTGCCAGCAACCCACACAATCAAGAGACCCAGTACTTC
CDR3: CASNPHNQETQYF
D: -
size: few
V: TRBV6-2/TRBV6-3
J: TRBJ2-5

DNA: TGTGCCAGCAGCTCCGGGGGGCTCGGAGAGACCCAGTACTTC
CDR3: CASSSGGLGETQYF
D: -
size: few
V: TRBV7-9
J: TRBJ2-5

DNA: TGTGCCACCAGCAGAGAGGGAGGGGGCAGGCAGCCCCAGCATTTT
CDR3: CATSREGGGRQPQHF
D: TRBD1
size: few
V: TRBV15
J: TRBJ1-5

DNA: TGTGCCAGCAGTCCGCCGGGAAGGCCCTTTGCGAATGAGCAGTTCTTC
CDR3: CASSPPGRPFANEQFF
D: -
size: -
V: TRBV28
J: TRBJ2-1

DNA: TGTGCCAGCAGCTCCGACAGTCACTATAACTATGGCTACACCTTC
CDR3: CASSSDSHYNYGYTF
D: -
size: few
V: TRBV7-2
J: TRBJ1-2

DNA: TGTGCCAGCAGCTTGGGGTCAGGGGACTCCTACGAGCAGTACTTC
CDR3: CASSLGSGDSYEQYF
D: -
size: few
V: TRBV13
J: TRBJ2-7

DNA: TGCGCCAGCAGCCAAGAAGTCGCAGGCTACAATGAGCAGTTCTTC
CDR3: CASSQEVAGYNEQFF
D: -
size: -
V: TRBV4-3
J: TRBJ2-1

DNA: TGTGCCAACCCACCCTCGAGTTCGACAGGGGAGAAATGTCCCAAAAACATTCAGTACTTC
CDR3: CANPPSSSTGEKCPKNIQYF
D: TRBD1
size: many
V: TRBV6-6
J: TRBJ2-4

DNA: TGTGCCACCAGTGATACCGGTCTTGGGGAGACCCAGTACTTC
CDR3: CATSDTGLGETQYF
D: -
size: few
V: TRBV24-1
J: TRBJ2-5

DNA: TGTGCCAGCAGCCAAAGCGGGGGCGCGTTCCACGAGCAGTACTTC
CDR3: CASSQSGGAFHEQYF
D: TRBD2
size: few
V: TRBV3-1
J: TRBJ2-7

DNA: TGCGCCAGCAGCTTACCGGGGACACTAAACGAGCAGTACTTC
CDR3: CASSLPGTLNEQYF
D: -
size: -
V: TRBV5-1
J: TRBJ2-7

DNA: TGCAGCGTTAGGATAGGGGGCCAGGGCAATGAGCAGTTCTTC
CDR3: CSVRIGGQGNEQFF
D: TRBD1
size: many
V: TRBV29-1
J: TRBJ2-1

DNA: TGTGCCAGCGACCAAGAGAACACCGGGGAGCTGTTTTTT
CDR3: CASDQENTGELFF
D: -
size: few
V: TRBV12-3/TRBV12-4
J: TRBJ2-2

DNA: TGCAGTGCTAGGTTGGGACTTTTGGGCTACACCTTC
CDR3: CSARLGLLGYTF
D: -
size: many
V: TRBV20-1
J: TRBJ1-2

DNA: TGCAGTGCTAGAAAGTATGACAGGTTGACCCAGTACTTC
CDR3: CSARKYDRLTQYF
D: -
size: few
V: TRBV20-1
J: TRBJ2-5

DNA: TGTGCCAGCAGCCGATTCGGACTAGCGGGAGGGCCTGGCACAGATACGCAGTATTTT
CDR3: CASSRFGLAGGPGTDTQYF
D: TRBD2
size: -
V: TRBV3-1
J: TRBJ2-3

DNA: TGTGCCAGCAGGGTACCATACCGACAGGCTCCGAACACCGGGGAGCTGTTTTTT
CDR3: CASRVPYRQAPNTGELFF
D: -
size: few
V: TRBV11-1
J: TRBJ2-2

DNA: TGTGCCAGCAGCGGCGACAGGGACACCGGGGAGCTGTTTTTT
CDR3: CASSGDRDTGELFF
D: TRBD1
size: few
V: TRBV12-3/TRBV12-4
J: TRBJ2-2

DNA: TGCAGCGCGATGGGGACAGGGGGCAACACCGGGGAGCTGTTTTTT
CDR3: CSAMGTGGNTGELFF
D: TRBD1
size: -
V: TRBV29-1
J: TRBJ2-2

DNA: TGTGCCAGCAGCCAAGGACAGGGGGTTAACTATGGCTACACCTTC
CDR3: CASSQGQGVNYGYTF
D: TRBD1
size: -
V: TRBV14
J: TRBJ1-2

DNA: TGCAGTGCTACGGAGCTGGGGACTAGCGGGATTTTGTACGAGCAGTACTTC
CDR3: CSATELGTSGILYEQYF
D: TRBD2
size: -
V: TRBV20-1
J: TRBJ2-7

DNA: TGCGCCAGCCACTGGGTAGGACCCGGGCCTTCCTTC
CDR3: CASHWVGPGPSF
D: -
size: -
V: TRBV5-1
J: TRBJ1-2

DNA: TGTGCCAGCAAAGCAGACAGGGGAATGAACACTGAAGCTTTCTTT
CDR3: CASKADRGMNTEAFF
D: TRBD1
size: many
V: TRBV6-1
J: TRBJ1-1

DNA: TGCGCCAGCAGCCAAGCCCTAGCGGGGGGTGCTAGCACAGATACGCAGTATTTT
CDR3: CASSQALAGGASTDTQYF
D: TRBD2
size: -
V: TRBV4-1
J: TRBJ2-3

DNA: TGTGCCAGCAGTTACTCAGGGACTAGCGGTTCCTACGAGCAGTACTTC
CDR3: CASSYSGTSGSYEQYF
D: TRBD2
size: few
V: TRBV6-2/TRBV6-3
J: TRBJ2-7

DNA: TGTGCCAGCAGCGTAATGGCTAGCGGGAGCCCTACCTACAATGAGCAGTTCTTC
CDR3: CASSVMASGSPTYNEQFF
D: TRBD2
size: many
V: TRBV9
J: TRBJ2-1

DNA: TGTGCCATCAGTCCTGTGGGAGGGCGACCCTACGAGCAGTACTTC
CDR3: CAISPVGGRPYEQYF
D: TRBD2
size: many
V: TRBV10-3
J: TRBJ2-7

DNA: TGCAGTGCCAGTAACGGCCAGGGAGGAAACATTCAGTACTTC
CDR3: CSASNGQGGNIQYF
D: -
size: many
V: TRBV20-1
J: TRBJ2-4

DNA: TGTGCCAGCAGCTTGGGGCCGTCCTCTGGGGCCAACGTCCTGACTTTC
CDR3: CASSLGPSSGANVLTF
D: -
size: -
V: TRBV5-5
J: TRBJ2-6

DNA: TGCGCCAGCAGGGGCGGCACAGATACGCAGTATTTT
CDR3: CASRGGTDTQYF
D: -
size: many
V: TRBV7-2
J: TRBJ2-3

DNA: TGTGCCAGCAAAGCCGGGACAGGGATAAACGAGCAGTACTTC
CDR3: CASKAGTGINEQYF
D: TRBD1
size: -
V: TRBV27
J: TRBJ2-7

DNA: TGCAGTGCTATCCCTAGCGGGAGGGCCTCTTTCGATCGCACAGATACGCAGTATTTT
CDR3: CSAIPSGRASFDRTDTQYF
D: TRBD2
size: few
V: TRBV20-1
J: TRBJ2-3

DNA: TGTGCCAGCAGTTCTACCGGGACAGGGGGCGAGCAGTACTTC
CDR3: CASSSTGTGGEQYF
D: TRBD1
size: -
V: TRBV28
J: TRBJ2-7

DNA: TGTGCCACCAGCGGGGACGGGTGGGCCCAGCATTTT
CDR3: CATSGDGWAQHF
D: -
size: many
V: TRBV15
J: TRBJ1-5

DNA: TGTGCCAGCGACAGCGGGAGCACAGATACGCAGTATTTT
CDR3: CASDSGSTDTQYF
D: -
size: many
V: TRBV12-3/TRBV12-4
J: TRBJ2-3

DNA: TGTGCCAGCATGCTGCGGAGAGGACAGGGGGGCGGGGACACCATATATTTT
CDR3: CASMLRRGQGGGDTIYF
D: TRBD1
size: -
V: TRBV7-8
J: TRBJ1-3

DNA: TGTGCCACGACTTCCGGGACAGGCCGCTCTGGGGCCAACGTCCTGACTTTC
CDR3: CATTSGTGRSGANVLTF
D: TRBD1
size: many
V: TRBV12-3/TRBV12-4
J: TRBJ2-6

DNA: TGTGCCAGCAGCTTAATCCTAGCGGGGAACAATGAGCAGTTCTTC
CDR3: CASSLILAGNNEQFF
D: TRBD2
size: few
V: TRBV7-9
J: TRBJ2-1

DNA: TGTGCCAGCAGCGCCCGGACTAGCGGAAAAGAGACCCAGTACTTC
CDR3: CASSARTSGKETQYF
D: TRBD2
size: -
V: TRBV7-8
J: TRBJ2-5

DNA: TGTGCCAGCAGTTTTGGGACTAGAGAGACCCAGTACTTC
CDR3: CASSFGTRETQYF
D: TRBD2
size: many
V: TRBV7-9
J: TRBJ2-5

DNA: TGCAGTGCCAACCGTTTTGCTTGGACTAGCCCTTCCTACAATGAGCAGTTCTTC
CDR3: CSANRFAWTSPSYNEQFF
D: TRBD2
size: -
V: TRBV20-1
J: TRBJ2-1

DNA: TGTGCCAGCAGCTTAGCAGGGTACCAGTATTTT
CDR3: CASSLAGYQYF
D: -
size: -
V: TRBV7-8
J: TRBJ2-3

DNA: TGTGCCAGCAGCCCCAGGGAATCGGGGGAGCTGTTTTTT
CDR3: CASSPRESGELFF
D: -
size: many
V: TRBV7-2
J: TRBJ2-2

DNA: TGTGCCAGCTCACCAGAGGACGGGGCCTATGGCTACACCTTC
CDR3: CASSPEDGAYGYTF
D: -
size: -
V: TRBV18
J: TRBJ1-2